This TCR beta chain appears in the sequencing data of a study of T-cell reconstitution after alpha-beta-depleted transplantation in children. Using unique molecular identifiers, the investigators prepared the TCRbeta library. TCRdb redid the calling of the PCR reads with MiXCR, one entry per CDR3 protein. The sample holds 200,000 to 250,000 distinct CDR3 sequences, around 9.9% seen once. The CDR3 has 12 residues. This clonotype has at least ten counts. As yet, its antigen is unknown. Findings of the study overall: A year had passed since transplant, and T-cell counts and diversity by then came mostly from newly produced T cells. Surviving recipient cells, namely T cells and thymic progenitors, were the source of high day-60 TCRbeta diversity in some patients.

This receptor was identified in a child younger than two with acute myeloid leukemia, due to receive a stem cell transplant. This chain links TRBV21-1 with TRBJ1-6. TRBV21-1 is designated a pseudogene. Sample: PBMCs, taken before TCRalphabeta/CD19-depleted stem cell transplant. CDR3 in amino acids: CAGHAPNSPLHF. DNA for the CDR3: TGTGCCGGCCACGCACCCAATTCACCCCTCCACTTT.